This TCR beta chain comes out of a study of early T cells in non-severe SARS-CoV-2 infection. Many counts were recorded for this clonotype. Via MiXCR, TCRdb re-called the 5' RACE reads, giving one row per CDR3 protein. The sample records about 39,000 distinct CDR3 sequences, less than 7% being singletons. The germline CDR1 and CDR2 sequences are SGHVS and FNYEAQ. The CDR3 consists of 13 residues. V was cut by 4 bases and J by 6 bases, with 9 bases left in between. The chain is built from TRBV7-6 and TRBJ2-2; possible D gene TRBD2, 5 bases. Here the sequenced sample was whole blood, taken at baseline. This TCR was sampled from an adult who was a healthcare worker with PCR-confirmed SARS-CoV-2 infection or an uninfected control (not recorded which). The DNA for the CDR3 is TGTGCCAGCAGCTATTGGCGGGCCGGGGAGCTGTTTTTT. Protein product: CASSYWRAGELFF.